One and the same sample provided the 9 T cell receptor beta chains below, sequenced in a study of shared T cell receptors in the human thymus. The table came from immunoSEQ multiplex PCR; TCRdb's copy has only in-frame clones and leaves some out. Here the sample spans almost 550,000 clones, about 80% being singletons. This sample also appeared in a second study, on human thymus T cells.

The sample comprised thymocytes. The receptors were sampled from a boy under two years old with a congenital heart defect.

CDR3 nucleotides: TGTGCCAGCAGTCACTCCCAGAAGACCTGGGTGGATCTCAGCCAGAGGTCCTACAATGAGCAGTTCTTC. Amino acid sequence: CASSHSQKTWVDLSQRSYNEQFF. V usage is TRBV28 and J usage is TRBJ2-1, with unresolved D. Trimming left V 5 bases short and J 1 base short, with 36 bases between. Germline CDR1 reads MDHEN; CDR2 reads SYDVKM. There are 23 residues in the CDR3.

The chain couples TRBV7-2 to TRBJ1-5; D is unresolved. This CDR3 spans 15 amino acids. Trimming shortened V by 6 bases and J by 3 bases, and 15 bases separated the two germline ends. From germline, CDR1 is SGHTA and CDR2 FQGNSA. CDR3 sequence reads: CASSPGWRINQPQHF. The CDR3 coding sequence is TGTGCCAGCAGTCCCGGGTGGAGGATCAATCAGCCCCAGCATTTT.

The gene calls are TRBV6-5 and TRBJ2-7; 9 bases are a match to TRBD1. Germline assignment: CDR1 MNHEY and CDR2 SVGAGI. V dropped 11 bases and J dropped 2; count of bases not matched to a gene: 13. This CDR3 spans 15 amino acids. CDR3 DNA sequence: TGTGCCCCCCCCAAACCGGGACAGGGACCCTACGAGCAGTACTTC. It codes for CAPPKPGQGPYEQYF.

The chain is built from TRBV12-5 and TRBJ2-2; the match to TRBD2 covers 10 bases. Trimming removed 0 bases from V and 0 bases from J; junction bases left unmatched: 7. The germline gives CDR1 LGHNT, CDR2 FRNRAP. CDR3 length equals 19 residues. CDR3 bases: TGTGCTAGTGGTTTGGTTCCCTCGGGACTAGCGCCGAACACCGGGGAGCTGTTTTTT. It codes for CASGLVPSGLAPNTGELFF.

The rearrangement uses TRBV6-1 and TRBJ2-7; 12 bases align to TRBD1. Germline V gene sequence: CDR1 MNHNS, CDR2 SASEGT. V was pared by 5 bases and J by 2 bases, with 4 bases of the junction left unmatched. The CDR3 consists of 15 residues. The CDR3 nucleotides read TGTGCCAGCAGTTCCCGGGACAGGGGGCCCTACGAGCAGTACTTC. It codes for CASSSRDRGPYEQYF.

This clone was detected a few times. V is TRBV4-3 and J is TRBJ2-1; 8 bases fit TRBD2. Germline loops: CDR1 LGHNA, CDR2 YSLEER. The CDR3 runs 16 residues. The V and J ends lost 4 bases and 0 bases, in that order; junction bases with no gene match: 5. Here the CDR3 reads CASSPAGGASYNEQFF. The DNA of the CDR3 is TGCGCCAGCAGCCCCGCCGGGGGGGCCTCCTACAATGAGCAGTTCTTC.

This clone has only a few counts. V is TRBV5-1 and J is TRBJ2-1; 7 positions agree with TRBD1. The V segment lost 4 bases and the J segment 9 bases; nucleotides outside the gene matches: 10. This CDR3 spans 14 amino acids. The V gene's germline CDR1 is SGHRS and CDR2 YFSETQ. DNA of the CDR3: TGCGCCAGCAGCGCTGGACTGACAGGGCGTGAGCAGTTCTTC. It specifies CASSAGLTGREQFF.

This chain connects TRBV7-8 to TRBJ1-5, with 7 bases lining up with TRBD1. The V and J ends lost 5 bases and 5 bases, in that order; junction bases with no gene match: 9. This CDR3 contains 15 residues. From germline, CDR1 is SGHVS and CDR2 FQNEAQ. The CDR3 protein is CASSVEQGKDQPQHF. The DNA of the CDR3 is TGTGCCAGCAGCGTAGAACAGGGGAAGGATCAGCCCCAGCATTTT. Based on the CDR3 plus reference TRBV7-8 and TRBJ1-5, the full variable domain is GAGVSQSPRYKVAKRGQDVALRCDPISGHVSLFWYQQALGQGPEFLTYFQNEAQLDKSGLPSDRFFAERPEGSVSTLKIQRTQQEDSAVYLCASSVEQGKDQPQHFGDGTRLSIL.

The CDR3 nucleotides read TGTGCCAGCAGCTTAGATGGGACTAGCGGGAGGGTGGTCACCGGGGAGCTGTTTTTT. Translated, it gives CASSLDGTSGRVVTGELFF. V usage is TRBV11-2 and J usage is TRBJ2-2, with TRBD2 matching over 16 bases. Germline values: CDR1 SGHAT, CDR2 FQNNGV. Trimming cost V 0 bases and J 4 bases; bases outside gene matches: 5. This CDR3 region has 19 residues.